This entry lists 21 T cell receptor beta chains sequenced from one sample in a study of T cell responses to AZD1222 COVID-19 vaccine. Repertoires were generated with immunoSEQ multiplex PCR, while TCRdb's copy carries only in-frame clones and drops some. The sample includes around 170,000 clones, more than 75% of them seen just once. Sequencing used peripheral blood, obtained on day 0 of AZD1222 vaccination. The receptors were sampled from an adult in good health.

The chain recombines TRBV28 with TRBJ2-2, with D unclear. The CDR3 spans 11 residues. The V end was cut by 8 bases, the J end by 5 bases, with 6 bases between. The germline CDR1 and CDR2 sequences are MDHEN and SYDVKM. The CDR3: CASEATGELFF. CDR3 DNA sequence: TGTGCCAGCGAGGCGACCGGGGAGCTGTTTTTT.

The chain is built from TRBV28 and TRBJ2-7, with 9 bases aligning to TRBD1. The CDR3 has 13 residues. The V gene end was trimmed by 6 bases and the J gene end by 5 bases; junction bases not matched to a gene: 5. The V gene's germline CDR1 is MDHEN and CDR2 SYDVKM. The CDR3 here is CASRAQGANEQYF. For the CDR3, the DNA is TGTGCCAGCAGGGCACAGGGGGCTAACGAGCAGTACTTC.

The chain has TRBV5-5 and TRBJ2-5; possible D gene TRBD2, 6 bases. CDR3 length: 16 amino acids. Germline-derived CDR1 and CDR2 are SGHKS and YYEKEE (reference sequence). Deletions cut 0 bases from V and 2 bases from J, with 14 bases between. The CDR3 DNA follows: TGTGCCAGCAGCTTGGGCGGGGCAGGGTCTCAAGAGACCCAGTACTTC. Translated, it gives CASSLGGAGSQETQYF. Full variable domain (outside the CDR3, taken from reference TRBV5-5 and TRBJ2-5): DAGVTQSPTHLIKTRGQQVTLRCSPISGHKSVSWYQQVLGQGPQFIFQYYEKEERGRGNFPDRFSARQFPNYSSELNVNALLLGDSALYLCASSLGGAGSQETQYFGPGTRLLVL.

The V call is TRBV12-3 or TRBV12-4, the J call TRBJ2-1; 10 bases are a match to TRBD1. The CDR3 covers 11 residues. The V segment lost 6 bases and the J segment 15 bases; nucleotides outside the gene matches: 5. The CDR3 sequence is CASSRGDRGFF. Written as DNA, the CDR3 is TGTGCCAGCAGCCGAGGGGACAGGGGGTTCTTC.

This clone was seen just once. The genes are TRBV11-2 and TRBJ2-3, with 9 bases fitting TRBD2. Germline CDR1 is SGHAT and CDR2 is FQNNGV. CDR3 length equals 19 residues. Trimming removed 4 bases from V and 0 bases from J; junction bases left unmatched: 14. CDR3 in DNA: TGTGCCAGCAGCTCAAGCCGGGGACTAGCCGCTGCTAGCACAGATACGCAGTATTTT. This sequence encodes CASSSSRGLAAASTDTQYF.

The chain recombines TRBV18 with TRBJ2-7; D may correspond to TRBD1 or TRBD2 (8 bases each). Germline CDR1 is KGHSH and CDR2 is LQKENI. The CDR3 is made up of 13 amino acids. V lost 3 bases and J lost 9, with 15 bases in between. CDR3 DNA: TGTGCCAGCTCACCGGACAGGGCGGGGGGGCAGTACTTC. Amino acids: CASSPDRAGGQYF.

The rearrangement links TRBV5-1 to TRBJ2-5; D gene uncertain. The CDR3 has 11 amino acids. V was clipped by 3 bases and J by 3 bases, with 3 bases between them. Germline lookup yields CDR1 SGHRS and CDR2 YFSETQ. DNA of the CDR3: TGCGCCAGCAGCTACAAAGAGACCCAGTACTTC. As protein: CASSYKETQYF.

V is TRBV6-1 and J is TRBJ1-5; D may be TRBD1 (6 bases). Germline lookup yields CDR1 MNHNS and CDR2 SASEGT. This CDR3 contains 13 residues. The V end lost 7 bases, the J end lost 5 bases, and 12 bases lay between the germline ends. The CDR3 reads CASKVGGHQPQHF. The CDR3, as DNA: TGTGCCAGCAAGGTCGGGGGGCATCAGCCCCAGCATTTT.

This chain connects TRBV4-1 to TRBJ1-2; D unresolved. The length of the CDR3 is 16 residues. The germline gives CDR1 MGHRA, CDR2 YSYEKL. Trimming left V 2 bases short and J 6 bases short, with 19 bases between. The CDR3 nucleotides read TGCGCCAGCAGCCAACCACGGGGTTCAGTGGAAAATGGCTACACCTTC. It encodes CASSQPRGSVENGYTF.

The chain joins TRBV5-1 to TRBJ2-7, with 12 bases lining up with TRBD2. CDR1 is SGHRS and CDR2 is YFSETQ in the germline V gene. V lost 2 bases, J lost 3 bases, and 6 bases stayed unmatched. The CDR3 is made up of 16 amino acids. CDR3 region: CASSLASGRVVYEQYF. The DNA for the CDR3 is TGCGCCAGCAGCTTAGCTAGCGGGAGGGTGGTCTACGAGCAGTACTTC.

The CDR3 region has the DNA TGTGCCAGCAGTTTGTTGGGGGAAACCTTCTACGAGCAGTACTTC. Translation gives CASSLLGETFYEQYF. This chain joins TRBV28 and TRBJ2-7; D may correspond to TRBD1 or TRBD2 (5 bases each). Deletions cut 3 bases from V and 3 bases from J, with 15 bases between. Germline values: CDR1 MDHEN, CDR2 SYDVKM. The CDR3 loop spans 15 amino acids.

V is TRBV4-1 and J is TRBJ2-7; 7 positions match TRBD1. Germline CDR1 reads MGHRA; CDR2 reads YSYEKL. The trim removed 0 bases at V and 5 bases at J, leaving 7 bases unmatched. The CDR3 is made up of 15 amino acids. CDR3 DNA: TGCGCCAGCAGCCAAGAAATTAGGGGGCACGACGAGCAGTACTTC. Translation: CASSQEIRGHDEQYF.

J is TRBJ1-2 and V is TRBV12-3 or TRBV12-4; D is unresolved. The CDR3 is made up of 12 amino acids. Trimming pared 3 bases from V and 7 bases from J, leaving 9 bases between. The CDR3 DNA sequence: TGTGCCAGCAGTTTTGAGGGTGGTGGCTACACCTTC. Translation gives CASSFEGGGYTF.

The chain employs TRBV29-1 and TRBJ2-7; D is possibly TRBD2 (6 bases). The CDR3 is 12 amino acids. V was shortened by 3 bases and J by 6 bases, with 12 bases between the two germline ends. In germline, CDR1 is SQVTM, CDR2 ANQGSEA. CDR3 nucleotide sequence: TGCAGCGTTGACAGGGCCGGGAGCGAGCAGTACTTC. This gives the protein CSVDRAGSEQYF.

The chain couples TRBV9 to TRBJ2-1; the D is unclear. The CDR3 is 15 amino acids. Between the trimmed V and J ends, which lost 2 bases and 1 base, there was a span of 10 bases. Germline CDR1 and CDR2: SGDLS and YYNGEE. CDR3 sequence reads: CASSVGSQSYNEQFF. The CDR3 DNA reads as TGTGCCAGCAGCGTCGGCAGCCAATCCTACAATGAGCAGTTCTTC.

This clone has more than one count but fewer than ten. The V and J genes are TRBV7-9 and TRBJ1-5; D is undetermined. Germline V lookup: CDR1 SEHNR, CDR2 FQNEAQ (reference sequence). The V and J ends lost 3 bases and 4 bases respectively, with 7 bases between them. This CDR3 comprises 13 residues. The CDR3 sequence is CASSFKPNQPQHF. As DNA, the CDR3 is TGTGCCAGCAGCTTTAAACCAAATCAGCCCCAGCATTTT.

V and J are TRBV5-8 and TRBJ1-2; D uncertain. The CDR3 is 14 amino acids. V was pared by 4 bases and J by 7 bases, with 17 bases between. Per germline, CDR1 SGHTS and CDR2 YDEGEE. The CDR3 nucleotides read TGTGCCAGCAGCATGAGACACCTGACGGGTGGCTACACCTTC. Its protein product is CASSMRHLTGGYTF.

The V call is TRBV3-1 (or the pseudogene TRBV3-2), the J call TRBJ1-4; D is uncertain. Germline CDR1 is LGHDT and CDR2 is YNNKEL (reference sequence). This CDR3 comprises 11 residues. V gave up 4 bases and J gave up 6 bases, with 3 bases separating them. DNA for the CDR3: TGTGCCAGCAGCCGAGATGAAAAACTGTTTTTT. This translates into CASSRDEKLFF.

V and J are TRBV2 and TRBJ1-2; 9 bases are a match to TRBD1. The CDR3 contains 16 residues. Germline CDR1 reads SNHLY; CDR2 reads FYNNEI. J lost 4 bases, V lost 3 bases, and 9 bases had no gene match. The CDR3 DNA sequence: TGTGCCAGCAGTGAGGGGACAGGGTTCGTAGGCTATGGCTACACCTTC. Translating gives CASSEGTGFVGYGYTF.

V gene TRBV3-1 (or the pseudogene TRBV3-2) combines with J gene TRBJ2-7; D gene ambiguous. The CDR3 is 15 amino acids. Germline V gene lookup returns CDR1 LGHDT and CDR2 YNNKEL (reference sequence). The V and J ends lost 1 base and 2 bases respectively, with 12 bases between them. The DNA of the CDR3 is TGTGCCAGCAGCCAAGTCGTTAATCCGCCCTACGAGCAGTACTTC. Its protein is CASSQVVNPPYEQYF.

J is TRBJ2-7 and V is TRBV23-1, with D perhaps given as TRBD1 or TRBD2 (5 bases each). TRBV23-1 is recorded as an ORF, its role being uncertain. Trimming took off 8 bases at V and 3 bases at J, with 11 bases between the two ends. This CDR3 is built from 12 residues. The CDR3 DNA follows: TGCGCCAGCTCCCGGGACCGCTACGAGCAGTACTTC. Translating it yields CASSRDRYEQYF.